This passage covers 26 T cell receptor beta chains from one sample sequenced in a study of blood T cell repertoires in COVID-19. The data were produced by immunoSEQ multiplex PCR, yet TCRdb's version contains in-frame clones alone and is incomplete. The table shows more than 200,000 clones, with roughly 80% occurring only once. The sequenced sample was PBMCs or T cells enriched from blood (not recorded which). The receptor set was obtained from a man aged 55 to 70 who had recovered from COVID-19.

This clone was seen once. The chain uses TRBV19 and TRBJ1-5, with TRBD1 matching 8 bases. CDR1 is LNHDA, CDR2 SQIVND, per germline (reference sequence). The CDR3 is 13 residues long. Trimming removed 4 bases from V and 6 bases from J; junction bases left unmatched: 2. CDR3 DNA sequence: TGTGCCAGTAGTACAGGGGGCGGTCAGCCCCAGCATTTT. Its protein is CASSTGGGQPQHF.

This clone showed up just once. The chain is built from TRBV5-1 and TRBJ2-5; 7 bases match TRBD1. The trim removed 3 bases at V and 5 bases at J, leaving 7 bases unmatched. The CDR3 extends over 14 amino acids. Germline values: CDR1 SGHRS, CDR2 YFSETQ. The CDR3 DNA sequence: TGCGCCAGCAGCTCCAGGGGGTCTGGGGAGACCCAGTACTTC. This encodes CASSSRGSGETQYF.

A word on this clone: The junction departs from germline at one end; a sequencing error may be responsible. CDR3 protein: CASSIRTNNGELFF. The CDR3 nucleotides are TGTGCCAGTAGTATTAGGACTAACAACGGGGAGCTGTTTTTT. The chain is built from TRBV19 and TRBJ2-2, with D possibly being TRBD2 (6 bases). Germline CDR1 LNHDA, CDR2 SQIVND (reference sequence). The length of the CDR3 is 14 residues.

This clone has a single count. The CDR3 reads CASSQDRGGGPQHF. CDR3 bases: TGCGCCAGCAGCCAAGATCGAGGGGGTGGGCCCCAGCATTTT. The gene calls are TRBV4-3 and TRBJ1-5, with TRBD1 as a possible D gene (6 bases). Trimming left V 0 bases short and J 9 bases short, with 12 bases between. The CDR3 is made up of 14 amino acids. Germline CDR1 and CDR2: LGHNA and YSLEER.

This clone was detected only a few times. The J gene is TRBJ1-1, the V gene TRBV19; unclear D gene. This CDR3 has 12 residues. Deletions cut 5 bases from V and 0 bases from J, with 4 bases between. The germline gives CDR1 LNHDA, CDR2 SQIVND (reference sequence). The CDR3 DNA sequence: TGTGCCAGTAGTGAGCTGAACACTGAAGCTTTCTTT. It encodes CASSELNTEAFF.

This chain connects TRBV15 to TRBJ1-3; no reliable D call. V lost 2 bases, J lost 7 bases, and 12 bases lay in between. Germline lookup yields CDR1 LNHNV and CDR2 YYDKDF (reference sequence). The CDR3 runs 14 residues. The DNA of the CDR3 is TGTGCCACCAGCAGACAGCTCAGCGAGAACACCATATATTTT. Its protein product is CATSRQLSENTIYF.

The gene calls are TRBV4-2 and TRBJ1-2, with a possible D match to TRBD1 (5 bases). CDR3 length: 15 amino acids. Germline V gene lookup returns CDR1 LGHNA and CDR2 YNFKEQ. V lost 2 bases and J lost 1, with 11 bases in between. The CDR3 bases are TGTGCCAGCAGCCAATTGGAGCAGGGTAACTATGGCTACACCTTC. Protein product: CASSQLEQGNYGYTF.

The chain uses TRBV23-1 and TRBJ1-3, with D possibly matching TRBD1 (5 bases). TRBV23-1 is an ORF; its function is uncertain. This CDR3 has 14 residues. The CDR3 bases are TGCGCGAAGACGGGACTTTACTCTGGAAACACCATATATTTT. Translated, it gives CAKTGLYSGNTIYF.

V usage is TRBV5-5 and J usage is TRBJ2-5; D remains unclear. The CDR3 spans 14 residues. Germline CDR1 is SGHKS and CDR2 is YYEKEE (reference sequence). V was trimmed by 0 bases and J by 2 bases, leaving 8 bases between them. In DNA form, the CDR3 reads TGTGCCAGCAGCTTGGGGCAGATACAAGAGACCCAGTACTTC. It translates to CASSLGQIQETQYF.

Written as DNA, the CDR3 is TGTGCCAGCTCACCAGAGACAGCTGGAAACACCATATATTTT. It encodes CASSPETAGNTIYF. The V gene is TRBV18, the J gene TRBJ1-3; TRBD1 might be the D (5 bases). CDR3 length: 14 amino acids. Germline V lookup: CDR1 KGHSH, CDR2 LQKENI. V lost 2 bases and J 2 bases, leaving 7 bases between the germline ends.

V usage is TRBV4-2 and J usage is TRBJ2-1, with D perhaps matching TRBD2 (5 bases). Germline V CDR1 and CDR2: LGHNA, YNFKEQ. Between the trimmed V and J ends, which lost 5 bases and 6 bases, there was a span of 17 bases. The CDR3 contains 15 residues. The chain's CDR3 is CASSDSARASNEQFF. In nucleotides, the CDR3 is TGTGCCAGCAGCGACTCCGCGAGGGCATCCAATGAGCAGTTCTTC.

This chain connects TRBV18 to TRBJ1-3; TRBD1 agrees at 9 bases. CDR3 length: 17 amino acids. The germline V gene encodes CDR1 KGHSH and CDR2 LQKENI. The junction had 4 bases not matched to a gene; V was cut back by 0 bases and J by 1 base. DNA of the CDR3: TGTGCCAGCTCACCACCGGGGACAGGGCTGTCTGGAAACACCATATATTTT. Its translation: CASSPPGTGLSGNTIYF.

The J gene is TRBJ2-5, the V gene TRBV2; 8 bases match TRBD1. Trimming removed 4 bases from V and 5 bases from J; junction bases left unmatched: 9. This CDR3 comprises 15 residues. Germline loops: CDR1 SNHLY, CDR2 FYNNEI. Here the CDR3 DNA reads TGTGCCAGCAGTGGGGGGCAGGGGGCGCGGGAGACCCAGTACTTC. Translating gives CASSGGQGARETQYF.

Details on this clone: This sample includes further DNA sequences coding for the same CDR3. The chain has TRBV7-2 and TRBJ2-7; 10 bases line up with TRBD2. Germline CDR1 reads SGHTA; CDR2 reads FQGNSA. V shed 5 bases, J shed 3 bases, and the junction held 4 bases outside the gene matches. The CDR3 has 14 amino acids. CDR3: CASSLLAGGYEQYF. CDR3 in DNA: TGTGCCAGCAGCCTTTTAGCGGGGGGCTACGAGCAGTACTTC.

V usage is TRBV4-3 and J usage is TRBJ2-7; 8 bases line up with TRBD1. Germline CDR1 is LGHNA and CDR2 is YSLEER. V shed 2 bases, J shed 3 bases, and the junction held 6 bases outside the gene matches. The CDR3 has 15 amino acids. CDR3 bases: TGCGCCAGCAGCCAATTTCTAGGACAGGGCTACGAGCAGTACTTC. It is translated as CASSQFLGQGYEQYF.

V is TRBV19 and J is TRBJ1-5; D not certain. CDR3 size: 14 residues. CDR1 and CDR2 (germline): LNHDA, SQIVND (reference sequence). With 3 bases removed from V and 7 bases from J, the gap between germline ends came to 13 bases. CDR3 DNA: TGTGCCAGTAGTATTGAGCCCCGAGGACAGCCCCAGCATTTT. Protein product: CASSIEPRGQPQHF.

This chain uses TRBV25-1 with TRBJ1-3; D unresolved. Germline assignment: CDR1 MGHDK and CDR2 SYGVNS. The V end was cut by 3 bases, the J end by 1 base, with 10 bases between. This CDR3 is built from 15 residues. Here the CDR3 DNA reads TGTGCCAGCAGTGACCTTAACCTATCTGGAAACACCATATATTTT. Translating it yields CASSDLNLSGNTIYF.

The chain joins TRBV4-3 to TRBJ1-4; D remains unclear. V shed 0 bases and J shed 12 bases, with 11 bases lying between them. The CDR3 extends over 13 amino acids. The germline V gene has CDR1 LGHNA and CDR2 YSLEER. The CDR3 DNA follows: TGCGCCAGCAGCCAAGAGGGGTTGAGGGAACTGTTTTTT. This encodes CASSQEGLRELFF.

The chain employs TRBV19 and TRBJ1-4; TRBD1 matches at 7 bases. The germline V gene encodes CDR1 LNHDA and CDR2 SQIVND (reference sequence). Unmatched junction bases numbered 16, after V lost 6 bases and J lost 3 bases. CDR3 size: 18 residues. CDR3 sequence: CASSPTTDRVIPNEKLFF. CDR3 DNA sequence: TGTGCCAGTAGCCCAACTACCGACAGGGTGATTCCTAATGAAAAACTGTTTTTT. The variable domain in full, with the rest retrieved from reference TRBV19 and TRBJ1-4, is DGGITQSPKYLFRKEGQNVTLSCEQNLNHDAMYWYRQDPGQGLRLIYYSQIVNDFQKGDIAEGYSVSREKKESFPLTVTSAQKNPTAFYLCASSPTTDRVIPNEKLFFGSGTQLSVL.

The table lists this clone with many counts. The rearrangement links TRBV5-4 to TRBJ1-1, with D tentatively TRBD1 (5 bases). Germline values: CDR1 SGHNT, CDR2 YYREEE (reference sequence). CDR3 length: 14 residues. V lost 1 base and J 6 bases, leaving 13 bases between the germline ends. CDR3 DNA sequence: TGTGCCAGCAGCTTGCTCGACAGTTTTGCTGAAGCTTTCTTT. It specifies CASSLLDSFAEAFF.

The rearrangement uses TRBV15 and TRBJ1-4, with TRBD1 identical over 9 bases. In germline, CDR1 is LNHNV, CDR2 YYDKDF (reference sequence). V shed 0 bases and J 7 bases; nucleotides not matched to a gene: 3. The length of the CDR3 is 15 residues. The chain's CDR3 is CATSRDPGQGEKLFF. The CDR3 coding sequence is TGTGCCACCAGCAGAGATCCGGGACAGGGTGAAAAACTGTTTTTT. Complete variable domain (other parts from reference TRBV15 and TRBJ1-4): DAMVIQNPRYQVTQFGKPVTLSCSQTLNHNVMYWYQQKSSQAPKLLFHYYDKDFNNEADTPDNFQSRRPNTSFCFLDIRSPGLGDTAMYLCATSRDPGQGEKLFFGSGTQLSVL.

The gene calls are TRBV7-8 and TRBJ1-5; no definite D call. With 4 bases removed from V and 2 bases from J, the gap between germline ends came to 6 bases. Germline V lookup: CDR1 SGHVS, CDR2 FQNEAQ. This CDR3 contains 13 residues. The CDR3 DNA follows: TGTGCCAGCAGCTCTTTCGGCAATCAGCCCCAGCATTTT. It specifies CASSSFGNQPQHF.

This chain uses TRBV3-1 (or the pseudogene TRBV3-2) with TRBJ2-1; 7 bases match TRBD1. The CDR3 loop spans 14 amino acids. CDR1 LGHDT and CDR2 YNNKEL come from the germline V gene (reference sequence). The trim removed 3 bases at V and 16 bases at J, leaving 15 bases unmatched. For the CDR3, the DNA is TGTGCCAGCAGCCACACCCACAGGGACAGTCTGAGATTCTTC. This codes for CASSHTHRDSLRFF.

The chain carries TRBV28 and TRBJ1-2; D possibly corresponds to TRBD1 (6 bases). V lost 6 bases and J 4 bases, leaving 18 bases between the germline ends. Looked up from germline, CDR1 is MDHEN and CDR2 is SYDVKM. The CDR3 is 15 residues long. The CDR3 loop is CASSKIRGGTYGYTF. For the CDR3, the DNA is TGTGCCAGCAGCAAGATTAGGGGGGGGACCTATGGCTACACCTTC.

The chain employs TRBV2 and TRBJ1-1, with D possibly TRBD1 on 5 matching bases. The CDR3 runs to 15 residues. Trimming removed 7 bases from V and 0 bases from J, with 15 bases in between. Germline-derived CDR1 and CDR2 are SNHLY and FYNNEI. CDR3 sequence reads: CASMSQGRMNTEAFF. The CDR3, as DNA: TGTGCCAGCATGAGTCAGGGTAGGATGAACACTGAAGCTTTCTTT.

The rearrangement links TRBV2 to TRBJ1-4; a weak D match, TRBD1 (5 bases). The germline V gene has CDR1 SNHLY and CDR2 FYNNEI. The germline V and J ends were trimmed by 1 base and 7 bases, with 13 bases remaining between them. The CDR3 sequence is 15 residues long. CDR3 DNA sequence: TGTGCCAGCAGTGAAGGGTCAGGGAAGTTTGAAAAACTGTTTTTT. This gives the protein CASSEGSGKFEKLFF.